The present TCR beta chain was sequenced within a study of fetal regulatory T cell absence and autoimmunity. The study's findings and limits: Pancreas TCRs were oligoclonally enriched versus cord blood, some clones over 80-fold.

Method: immunoSEQ multiplex PCR; TCRdb's copy keeps in-frame clones and lacks some. The sample includes some 46,000 clones, approximately 83% of them seen just once. There are 15 residues in the CDR3. The V gene's germline CDR1 is WNHNN and CDR2 SYGVQD (reference sequence). Losses at the gene ends were 3 bases for V and 3 bases for J; bases not matched to a gene: 3. Concerning this clone itself: The antigen remains unidentified.

Sequencing was done on a sample of cord blood. The chain has TRBV10-1 and TRBJ2-3, with 10 bases lining up with TRBD2. This TCR was sampled from a newborn boy with IPEX syndrome. CDR3 in DNA: TGCGCCAGCAGTGAAGCGGGGGGGCAAACAGATACGCAGTATTTT. Protein sequence: CASSEAGGQTDTQYF.